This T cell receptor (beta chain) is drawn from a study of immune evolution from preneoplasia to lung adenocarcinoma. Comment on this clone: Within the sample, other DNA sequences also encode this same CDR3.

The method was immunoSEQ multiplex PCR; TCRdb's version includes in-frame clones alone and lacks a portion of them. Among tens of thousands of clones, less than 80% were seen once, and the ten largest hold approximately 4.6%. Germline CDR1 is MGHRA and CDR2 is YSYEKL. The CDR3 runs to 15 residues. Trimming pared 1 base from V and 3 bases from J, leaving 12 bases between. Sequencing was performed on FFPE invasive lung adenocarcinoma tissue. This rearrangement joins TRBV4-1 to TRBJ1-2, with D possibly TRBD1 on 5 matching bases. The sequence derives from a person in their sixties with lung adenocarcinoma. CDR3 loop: CASSQVARGDYGYTF. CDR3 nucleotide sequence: TGCGCCAGCAGCCAAGTCGCCCGGGGGGACTATGGCTACACCTTC.